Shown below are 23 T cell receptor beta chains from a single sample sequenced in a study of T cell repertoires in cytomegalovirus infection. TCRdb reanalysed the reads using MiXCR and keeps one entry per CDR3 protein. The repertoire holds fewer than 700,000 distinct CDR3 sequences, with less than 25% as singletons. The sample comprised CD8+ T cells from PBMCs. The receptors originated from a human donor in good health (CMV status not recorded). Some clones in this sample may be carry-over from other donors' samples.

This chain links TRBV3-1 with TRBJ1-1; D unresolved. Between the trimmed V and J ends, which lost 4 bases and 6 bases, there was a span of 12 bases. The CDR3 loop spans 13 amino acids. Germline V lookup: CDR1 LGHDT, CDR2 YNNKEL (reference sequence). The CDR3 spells CASSPGLGAEAFF. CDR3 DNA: TGTGCCAGCAGCCCTGGCCTCGGGGCTGAAGCTTTCTTT.

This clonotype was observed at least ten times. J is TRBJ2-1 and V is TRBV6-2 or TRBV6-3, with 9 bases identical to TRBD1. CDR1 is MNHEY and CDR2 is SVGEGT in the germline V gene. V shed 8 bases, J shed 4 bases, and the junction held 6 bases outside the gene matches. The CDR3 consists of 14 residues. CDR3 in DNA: TGTGCCAGCCAAGGGGACAGGGCTTACAATGAGCAGTTCTTC. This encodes CASQGDRAYNEQFF.

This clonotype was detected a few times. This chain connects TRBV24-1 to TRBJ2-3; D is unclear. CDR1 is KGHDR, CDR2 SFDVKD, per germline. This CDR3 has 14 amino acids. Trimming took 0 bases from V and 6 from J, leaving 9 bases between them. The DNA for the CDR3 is TGTGCCACCAGTGATTTGGACCTTCGGGATACGCAGTATTTT. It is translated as CATSDLDLRDTQYF.

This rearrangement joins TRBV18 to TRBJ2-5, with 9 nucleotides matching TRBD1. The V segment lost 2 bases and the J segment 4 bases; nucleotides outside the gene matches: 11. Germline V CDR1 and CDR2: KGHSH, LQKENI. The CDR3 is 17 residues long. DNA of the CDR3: TGTGCCAGCTCACCAAATACCGGGGACAGGGCACGAGAGACCCAGTACTTC. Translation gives CASSPNTGDRARETQYF.

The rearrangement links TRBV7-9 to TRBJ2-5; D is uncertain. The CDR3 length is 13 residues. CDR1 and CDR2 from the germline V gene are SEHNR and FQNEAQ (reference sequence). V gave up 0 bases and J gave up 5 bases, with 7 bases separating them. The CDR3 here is CASSLARIETQYF. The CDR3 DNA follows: TGTGCCAGCAGCTTAGCCAGGATCGAGACCCAGTACTTC.

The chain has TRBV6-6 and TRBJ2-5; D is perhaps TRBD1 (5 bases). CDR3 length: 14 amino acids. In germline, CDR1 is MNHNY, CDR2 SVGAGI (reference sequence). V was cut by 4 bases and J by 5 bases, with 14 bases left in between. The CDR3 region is CASSSRAPRETQYF. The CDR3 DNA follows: TGTGCCAGCAGTTCCAGGGCCCCGCGGGAGACCCAGTACTTC.

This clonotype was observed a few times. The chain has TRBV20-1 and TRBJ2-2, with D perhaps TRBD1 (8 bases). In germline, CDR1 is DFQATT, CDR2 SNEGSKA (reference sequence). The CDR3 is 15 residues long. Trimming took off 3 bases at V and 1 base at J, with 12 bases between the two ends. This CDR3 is CSARGGTGNTGELFF. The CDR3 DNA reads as TGCAGTGCTAGGGGAGGGACAGGGAACACCGGGGAGCTGTTTTTT.

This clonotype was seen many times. Here the CDR3 DNA reads TGTGCCAGCAGCCCGGACAGCCCGGCGGGACTAGAAGCTTTCTTT. It specifies CASSPDSPAGLEAFF. The V gene is TRBV7-8, the J gene TRBJ1-1; possibly TRBD1 for D (6 bases). The CDR3 loop spans 15 amino acids. CDR1 is SGHVS and CDR2 is FQNEAQ in the germline V gene. V was cut by 5 bases and J by 8 bases, with 21 bases left in between.

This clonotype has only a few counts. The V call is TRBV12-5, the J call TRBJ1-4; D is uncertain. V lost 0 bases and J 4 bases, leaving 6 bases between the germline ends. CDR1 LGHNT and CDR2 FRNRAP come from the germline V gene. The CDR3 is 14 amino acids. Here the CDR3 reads CASGLVTDNEKLFF. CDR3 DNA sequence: TGTGCTAGTGGTTTGGTTACAGATAATGAAAAACTGTTTTTT.

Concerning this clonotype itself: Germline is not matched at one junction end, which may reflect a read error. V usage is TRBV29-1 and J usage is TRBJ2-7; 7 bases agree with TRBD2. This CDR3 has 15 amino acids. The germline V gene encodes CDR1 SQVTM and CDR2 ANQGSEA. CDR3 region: CSVEEERGSSYEQYF. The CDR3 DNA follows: TGTAGCGTTGAAGAGGAGCGGGGAAGTTCCTACGAGCAGTACTTC.

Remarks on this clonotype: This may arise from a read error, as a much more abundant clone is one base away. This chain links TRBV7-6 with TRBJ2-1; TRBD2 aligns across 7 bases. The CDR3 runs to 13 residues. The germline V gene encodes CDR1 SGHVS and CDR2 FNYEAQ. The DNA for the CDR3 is TGTGTCAGCAGCTTTACTAGCGTCAATGAGCAGTTCTTC. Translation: CVSSFTSVNEQFF.

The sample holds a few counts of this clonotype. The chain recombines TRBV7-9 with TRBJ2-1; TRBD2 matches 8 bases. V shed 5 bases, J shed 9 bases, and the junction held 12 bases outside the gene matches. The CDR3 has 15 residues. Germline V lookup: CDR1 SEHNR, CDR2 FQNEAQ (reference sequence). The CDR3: CASSGGRRAGGEQFF. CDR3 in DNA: TGTGCCAGCAGCGGGGGACGGCGGGCGGGGGGTGAGCAGTTCTTC.

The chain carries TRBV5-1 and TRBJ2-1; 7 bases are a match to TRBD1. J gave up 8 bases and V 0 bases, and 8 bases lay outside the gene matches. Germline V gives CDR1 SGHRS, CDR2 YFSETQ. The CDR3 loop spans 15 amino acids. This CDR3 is CASSLVIQGNDEQFF. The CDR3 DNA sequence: TGCGCCAGCAGCTTGGTAATACAGGGGAACGATGAGCAGTTCTTC.

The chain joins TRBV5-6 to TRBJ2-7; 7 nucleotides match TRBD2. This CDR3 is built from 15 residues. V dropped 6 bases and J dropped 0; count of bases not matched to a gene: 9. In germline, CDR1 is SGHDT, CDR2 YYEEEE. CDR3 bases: TGTGCCAGCAAGGGGAGGGGCGACACCTCCTACGAGCAGTACTTC. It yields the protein CASKGRGDTSYEQYF.

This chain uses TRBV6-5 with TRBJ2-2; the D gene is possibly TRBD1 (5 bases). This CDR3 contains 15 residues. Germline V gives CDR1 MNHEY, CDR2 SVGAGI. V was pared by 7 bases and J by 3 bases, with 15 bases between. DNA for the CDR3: TGTGCCAGCATCGACAGAGGAAGGGACACCGGGGAGCTGTTTTTT. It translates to CASIDRGRDTGELFF.

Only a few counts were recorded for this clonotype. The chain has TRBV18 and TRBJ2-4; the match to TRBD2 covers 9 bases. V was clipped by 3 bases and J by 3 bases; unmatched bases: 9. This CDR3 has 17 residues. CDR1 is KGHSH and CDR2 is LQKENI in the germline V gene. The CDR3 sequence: CASSPGWTSEDKNIQYF. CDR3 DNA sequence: TGTGCCAGCTCACCGGGTTGGACTAGCGAAGACAAAAACATTCAGTACTTC.

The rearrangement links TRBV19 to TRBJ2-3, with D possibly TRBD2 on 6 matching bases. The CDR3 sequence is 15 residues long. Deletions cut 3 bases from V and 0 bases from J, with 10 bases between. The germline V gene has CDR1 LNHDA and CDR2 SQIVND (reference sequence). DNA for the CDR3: TGTGCCAGTAGTATCGGGACTCGTAGCACAGATACGCAGTATTTT. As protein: CASSIGTRSTDTQYF.

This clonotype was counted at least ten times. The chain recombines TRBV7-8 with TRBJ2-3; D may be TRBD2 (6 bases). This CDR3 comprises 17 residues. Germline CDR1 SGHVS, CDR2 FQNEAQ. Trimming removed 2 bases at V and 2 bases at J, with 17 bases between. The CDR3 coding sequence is TGTGCCAGCAGCTTACCGCGGCACGGGGGAAACACAGATACGCAGTATTTT. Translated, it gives CASSLPRHGGNTDTQYF.

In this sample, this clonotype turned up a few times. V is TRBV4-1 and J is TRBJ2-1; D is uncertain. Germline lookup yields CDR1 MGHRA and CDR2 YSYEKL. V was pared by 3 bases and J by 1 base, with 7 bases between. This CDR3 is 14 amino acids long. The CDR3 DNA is TGCGCCAGCAGCCAGTTCTTTTCCTACAATGAGCAGTTCTTC. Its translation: CASSQFFSYNEQFF.

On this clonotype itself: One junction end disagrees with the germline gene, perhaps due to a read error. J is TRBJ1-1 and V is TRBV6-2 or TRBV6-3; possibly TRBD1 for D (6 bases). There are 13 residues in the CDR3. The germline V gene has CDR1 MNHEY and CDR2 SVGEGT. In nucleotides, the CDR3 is TGTGTCAGCAAAATAGGGGGAAGCACTGAAGCTTTCTTT. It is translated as CVSKIGGSTEAFF.

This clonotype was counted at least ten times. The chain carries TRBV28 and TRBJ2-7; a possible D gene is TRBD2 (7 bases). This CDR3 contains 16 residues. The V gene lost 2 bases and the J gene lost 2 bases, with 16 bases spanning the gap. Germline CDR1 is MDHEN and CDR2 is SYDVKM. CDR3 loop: CASSLGGGHPPYEQYV. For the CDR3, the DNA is TGTGCCAGCAGTTTAGGGGGGGGGCACCCACCCTACGAGCAGTACGTC.

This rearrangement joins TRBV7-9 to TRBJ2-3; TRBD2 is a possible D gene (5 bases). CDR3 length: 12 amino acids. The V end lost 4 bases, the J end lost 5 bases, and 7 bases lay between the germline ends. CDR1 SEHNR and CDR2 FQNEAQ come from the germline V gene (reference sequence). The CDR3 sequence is CASSSDLDTQYF. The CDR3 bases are TGTGCCAGCAGCTCGGACTTAGATACGCAGTATTTT.

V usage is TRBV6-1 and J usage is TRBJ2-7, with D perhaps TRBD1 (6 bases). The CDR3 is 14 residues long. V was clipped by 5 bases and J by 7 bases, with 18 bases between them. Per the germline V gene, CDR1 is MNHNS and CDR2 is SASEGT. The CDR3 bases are TGTGCCAGCAGTCCGAGACAGGACTGGGGAGAGCAGTACGTC. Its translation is CASSPRQDWGEQYV.